A selection of T cell receptor beta chains follows, all from one sample in a study of blood T cell repertoires in COVID-19. This table comes from immunoSEQ multiplex PCR, and its TCRdb copy is limited to in-frame clones, with some not included. The table records 250,000 to 350,000 clones, around nine tenths of them present only once. Sequenced: PBMCs or T cells enriched from blood (not recorded which). The receptors here all came from a woman under 40 who had recovered from COVID-19. Both conserved end residues are part of each CDR3. A D gene is named only where the DNA matches it firmly. Only some rows state a clone size, as once, few, many or a class for expanded clones.

D	V	J	size	DNA	CDR3
TRBD1	TRBV19	TRBJ1-1	.	TGTGCCAGTAGTATTAGGGGGCCGGGGAACACTGAAGCTTTCTTT	CASSIRGPGNTEAFF
.	TRBV7-9	TRBJ2-5	.	TGTGCCAGCAGCTTAGTTCGCGCCCAAGAGACCCAGTACTTC	CASSLVRAQETQYF
.	TRBV30	TRBJ1-5	.	TGTGCCTGGAATCAGGGCGATCAGCCCCAGCATTTT	CAWNQGDQPQHF
TRBD1	TRBV19	TRBJ2-5	.	TGTGCCAGTAGTATGCTCCCCCCCCGACAGGGGATGGGGACCCAGTACTTC	CASSMLPPRQGMGTQYF
TRBD1	TRBV27	TRBJ1-1	.	TGTGCCAGCAGTCGACAGGGGAAGATCACTGAAGCTTTCTTT	CASSRQGKITEAFF
TRBD1	TRBV25-1	TRBJ1-3	.	TGTGCCAGCAGTGATAGTGGACAGGGGGACACCATATATTTT	CASSDSGQGDTIYF
.	TRBV5-6	TRBJ1-4	once	TGTGCCAGCAGCTCGGGTCCAACTAATGAAAAACTGTTTTTT	CASSSGPTNEKLFF
TRBD1	TRBV14	TRBJ1-5	.	TGTGCCAGCAGCCCCGGCAGGGGGATGCCCAATCAGCCCCAGCATTTT	CASSPGRGMPNQPQHF
TRBD1	TRBV7-2	TRBJ1-1	.	TGTGCCAGCAGCCACGGGACAGGGCTCTATAACACTGAAGCTTTCTTT	CASSHGTGLYNTEAFF
.	TRBV27	TRBJ2-3	.	TGTGCCAGCAGCCGTCAGCGAGGCACAGATACGCAGTATTTT	CASSRQRGTDTQYF
.	TRBV6-5	TRBJ2-7	.	TGTGCCAGCAGTTACTCGTCGCGGTCCTACGAGCAGTACTTC	CASSYSSRSYEQYF
TRBD1	TRBV18	TRBJ1-2	.	TGTGCCAGCTCACTGGACAGGGGGCTTAAGGACTATGGCTACACCTTC	CASSLDRGLKDYGYTF
.	TRBV19	TRBJ1-1	.	TGTGCCAGTAGATCGGTCGGGGGGAGACCTGAAGCTTTCTTT	CASRSVGGRPEAFF
TRBD1	TRBV18	TRBJ2-7	.	TGTGCCAGCTCACGACGGACAGGTGGGGCATACGAGCAGTACTTC	CASSRRTGGAYEQYF
.	TRBV18	TRBJ1-1	few	TGTGCCAGCTCACCTTCGGTTGTGAACACTGAAGCTTTCTTT	CASSPSVVNTEAFF
TRBD1	TRBV2	TRBJ2-1	few	TGTGCCAGCAGTGCAGACAGGGGATTCTACAATGAGCAGTTCTTC	CASSADRGFYNEQFF
.	TRBV7-8	TRBJ1-1	once	TGTGCCAGCAGCTTAGGTCCCAAGGGGACTGAAGCTTTCTTT	CASSLGPKGTEAFF
TRBD1	TRBV19	TRBJ1-3	.	TGTGCCAGTATTCGAAGCGGGACAGGGTCTGGAAACACCATATATTTT	CASIRSGTGSGNTIYF
.	TRBV29-1	TRBJ1-1	few	TGCAGCGTTGAATATTTGAACACTGAAGCTTTCTTT	CSVEYLNTEAFF
.	TRBV19	TRBJ1-5	.	TGTGCCAGTAGTGCAGATCAGCCCCAGCATTTT	CASSADQPQHF
.	TRBV30	TRBJ1-1	.	TGTGCCTGGGTCGGGTGGAACACTGAAGCTTTCTTT	CAWVGWNTEAFF
.	TRBV6-5	TRBJ1-2	.	TGTGCCGGCAGACAGTTCGGCTATGGCTACACCTTC	CAGRQFGYGYTF
.	TRBV7-9	TRBJ1-2	once	TGTGCCAGCAGCTTAGCGGGAGGGGACGGTGGCTACACCTTC	CASSLAGGDGGYTF
.	TRBV19	TRBJ1-6	.	TGTGCCAGTAGTTGGTTCCGGGGGTCCTCCTATAATTCACCCCTCCACTTT	CASSWFRGSSYNSPLHF
.	TRBV7-2	TRBJ1-2	.	TGTGCCAGCAGCTTAGACCCCCGACTGGGTGGCTACACCTTC	CASSLDPRLGGYTF